This entry describes one T cell receptor (beta chain). V lost 3 bases to trimming and J lost 7 bases, with 13 bases between them. The CDR3 sequence is 13 residues long. Per germline, CDR1 GTSNPN and CDR2 SVGIG (reference sequence). The entry originates in a study of blood T cell repertoires in COVID-19. Study as a whole: Some COVID-19 samples were acute and others convalescent; all came from the United States, Italy and Spain. Sources were T cells, B-cell-depleted T cells, or PBMCs; the material itself was cDNA or gDNA.

Followed longitudinally, the Seattle patients had been enrolled during active infection. The data were produced by immunoSEQ multiplex PCR, yet TCRdb's version contains in-frame clones alone and is incomplete. The repertoire holds approximately 460,000 clones, with roughly nine tenths as singletons. Source material: peripheral blood. The sequence derives from a young man with COVID-19, enrolled during active disease. V usage is TRBV30 and J usage is TRBJ1-5; D is perhaps TRBD1 (5 bases). The CDR3 loop reads CAWRGRVGQPQHF. In DNA form, the CDR3 reads TGTGCCTGGAGGGGCAGGGTGGGCCAGCCCCAGCATTTT.